The T cell receptor (beta chain) under discussion was sequenced for a study of shared clonotypes between healthy human individuals. Donors comprised healthy HIV-negative adults lacking recent acute infections or vaccinations. The repertoire was sequenced with immunoSEQ multiplex PCR; TCRdb's copy has only in-frame clones and lacks some. Of roughly 320,000 clones in the sample, around 86% were seen once. V lost 4 bases and J 0 bases, leaving 13 bases between the germline ends. Germline V gives CDR1 MNHEY, CDR2 SMNVEV (reference sequence). The length of the CDR3 is 15 residues. This TCR was sampled from a young man in good health. The chain recombines TRBV27 with TRBJ2-7, with D maybe TRBD2 (5 bases). Input material: memory CD8+ T cells sorted from blood. Noted subset: CD45RO+ cells pooled with CCR7-negative TemRA cells. This chain's CDR3 is CASSSGLLPSYEQYF. The CDR3, as DNA: TGTGCCAGCAGTTCCGGACTCCTCCCCTCCTACGAGCAGTACTTC.